This T cell receptor beta chain appears in the sequencing data of a study of T cell repertoires in cytomegalovirus infection. The CDR3 length is 14 residues. J lost 7 bases, V lost 3 bases, and 8 bases had no gene match. Germline V gives CDR1 SGHVT, CDR2 SQSDAQ. TCRdb processed the reads anew with MiXCR; each CDR3 protein has one entry. In the table there are under 200,000 distinct CDR3 sequences, about 20% of which are singletons. For this clonotype: Its antigen remains unidentified. Given a much more abundant clone one base away, this may be a read error.

This receptor was identified in a human donor in good health (CMV status not recorded). Some clones in this sample may be carry-over from other donors' samples. The chain carries TRBV7-4 and TRBJ2-7, with TRBD2 matching 8 bases. Here the sequenced sample was CD8+ T cells from cultured PBMCs, taken from culture after CMV antigen stimulation. CDR3: CASSFSGGDYEQYF. In DNA, the CDR3 is TGTGCCAGCAGCTTCAGCGGGGGAGACTATGAGCAGTACTTC.